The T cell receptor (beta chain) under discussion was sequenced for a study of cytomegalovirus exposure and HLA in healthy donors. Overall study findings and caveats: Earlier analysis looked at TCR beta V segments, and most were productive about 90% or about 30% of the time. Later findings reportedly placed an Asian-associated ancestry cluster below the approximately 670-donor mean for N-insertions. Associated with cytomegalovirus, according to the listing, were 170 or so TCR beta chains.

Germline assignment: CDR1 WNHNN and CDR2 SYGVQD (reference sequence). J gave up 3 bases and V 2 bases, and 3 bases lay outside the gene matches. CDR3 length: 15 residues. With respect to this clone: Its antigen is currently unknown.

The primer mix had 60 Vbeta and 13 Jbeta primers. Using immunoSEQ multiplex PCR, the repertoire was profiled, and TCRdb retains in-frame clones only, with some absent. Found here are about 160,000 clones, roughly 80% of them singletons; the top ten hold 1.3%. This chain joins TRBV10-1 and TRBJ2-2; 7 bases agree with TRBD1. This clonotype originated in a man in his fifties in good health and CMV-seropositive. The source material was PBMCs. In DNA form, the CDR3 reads TGCGCCAGCAGTGAGGGTACAGGGGACACCGGGGAGCTGTTTTTT. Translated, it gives CASSEGTGDTGELFF.